The present TCR beta chain was sequenced within a study of blood T cell repertoires in COVID-19. For the study at large: The United States, Italy and Spain provided the acute and convalescent COVID-19 samples.

Trimming pared 3 bases from V and 0 bases from J, leaving 6 bases between. The germline gives CDR1 MNHEY, CDR2 SMNVEV (reference sequence). The CDR3 length is 14 residues. As handled by the study authors: Using reference gene primer amplification, nucleated cell counts were estimated. Only in-frame clones appear in the TCRdb table, and some are missing; sequencing was by immunoSEQ multiplex PCR. V and J calls and clone size are those listed in that table; D and trimming were worked out from the DNA. The sample consists of over 600,000 clones, 80% to 90% of them appearing once. V gene TRBV27 combines with J gene TRBJ1-3, with a weak D call TRBD1 (5 bases). The sequenced sample was peripheral blood. The sequence was obtained from a young woman with acute or convalescent COVID-19. The chain's CDR3 is CASSLTVSGNTIYF. For the CDR3, the DNA is TGTGCCAGCAGTTTGACAGTCTCTGGAAACACCATATATTTT.